The text below deals with one T cell receptor beta chain. Sequencing was performed with immunoSEQ multiplex PCR; in TCRdb, only in-frame clones are kept and a portion is missing. The sample lists roughly 160,000 clones, almost 85% occurring once. The data were taken from a study of blood T cell repertoires in COVID-19. V was shortened by 3 bases and J by 0 bases, with 12 bases between the two germline ends. Germline lookup yields CDR1 SGHTA and CDR2 FQGNSA. The CDR3 runs 16 residues. The rearrangement joins TRBV7-2 to TRBJ1-5; D is unclear. Material for sequencing was peripheral blood. The receptor's source is a man in his late teens or twenties with active or convalescent COVID-19. The CDR3 sequence: CASSFNPRYSNQPQHF. The CDR3 DNA reads as TGTGCCAGCAGCTTTAATCCGCGGTATAGCAATCAGCCCCAGCATTTT.